Each of the 10 T cell receptor beta chains below was sequenced from the same sample in a study of T cells in Graves' hyperthyroidism and ophthalmopathy. RNA transcripts were the template for amplifying TCR beta CDR3 regions. The TCR CDR3 was amplified in a first-round RT-PCR using the HTBI primer set. TCRdb redid the calling of the multiplex PCR reads with MiXCR, one entry per CDR3 protein. This table has hundreds of thousands of distinct CDR3 sequences, approximately 16% appearing once. The material sequenced was blood. These receptors came from a woman in her fifties or sixties with Graves' ophthalmopathy.

This clonotype has a count of ten or more. The rearrangement joins TRBV28 to TRBJ1-1; TRBD1 matches at 7 bases. J gave up 5 bases and V 4 bases, and 4 bases lay outside the gene matches. The CDR3 has 13 residues. In germline, CDR1 is MDHEN, CDR2 SYDVKM. For the CDR3, the DNA is TGTGCCAGCAGTTCCGGGACAGCAACTGAAGCTTTCTTT. As protein: CASSSGTATEAFF.

This clonotype has just a few counts. V gene TRBV4-1 combines with J gene TRBJ2-7; D perhaps matches TRBD2 (5 bases). The length of the CDR3 is 15 residues. V gave up 4 bases and J gave up 5 bases, with 18 bases separating them. Germline values: CDR1 MGHRA, CDR2 YSYEKL. The CDR3 DNA reads TGCGCCAGCAGCCCCCTGCCGGGAACAGCTGACGAGCAGTACTTC. Translated, it gives CASSPLPGTADEQYF.

This clonotype was counted at least ten times. The chain couples TRBV3-1 to TRBJ2-2; D ambiguous. The CDR3 has 17 residues. CDR1 LGHDT and CDR2 YNNKEL come from the germline V gene (reference sequence). V was trimmed by 2 bases and J by 6 bases, leaving 19 bases between them. The CDR3: CASSQPVGRHRAGELFF. The CDR3 bases are TGTGCCAGCAGCCAACCGGTCGGTCGGCATCGCGCCGGGGAGCTGTTTTTT.

At least ten counts were recorded for this clonotype. The chain is built from TRBV29-1 and TRBJ2-7, with 13 positions matching TRBD2. The ends lost 6 bases at V and 3 bases at J; junction bases unmatched: 2. The germline CDR1 and CDR2 sequences are SQVTM and ANQGSEA. The CDR3 sequence is 13 residues long. The CDR3 coding sequence is TGCAGCGTCAGGACTAGCGGGAGCTACGAGCAGTACTTC. It codes for CSVRTSGSYEQYF.

This clonotype was detected once. The chain employs TRBV20-1 and TRBJ2-1; 7 bases fit TRBD2. CDR3 length: 14 amino acids. The germline V gene encodes CDR1 DFQATT and CDR2 SNEGSKA (reference sequence). The ends lost 5 bases at V and 4 bases at J; junction bases unmatched: 8. The CDR3 nucleotides read TGCAGTGCTCCTTATGGGAGGGAGTACAATGAGCAGTTCTTC. Its protein product is CSAPYGREYNEQFF.

The chain recombines TRBV20-1 with TRBJ2-2; D is uncertain. The CDR3 is made up of 15 amino acids. Germline V gene sequence: CDR1 DFQATT, CDR2 SNEGSKA (reference sequence). Trimming removed 1 base from V and 0 bases from J, with 9 bases in between. DNA for the CDR3: TGCAGTGCTAGAGTTCACCCCACGAACACCGGGGAGCTGTTTTTT. This sequence encodes CSARVHPTNTGELFF.

This chain links TRBV7-2 with TRBJ1-6, with unresolved D. Germline V CDR1 and CDR2: SGHTA, FQGNSA. This CDR3 spans 14 amino acids. The V end was cut by 1 base, the J end by 5 bases, with 6 bases between. CDR3 coding DNA: TGTGCCAGCAGCTTAGTAACCGATAATTCACCCCTCCACTTT. Translating it yields CASSLVTDNSPLHF.

This clonotype was seen only a few times. The genes are TRBV11-2 and TRBJ2-5, with D unclear. Germline assignment: CDR1 SGHAT and CDR2 FQNNGV. The CDR3 is 13 amino acids. Trimming took off 6 bases at V and 0 bases at J, with 8 bases between the two ends. CDR3 sequence (DNA): TGTGCCAGCAGAGACTTAAACCAAGAGACCCAGTACTTC. Translating gives CASRDLNQETQYF.

This clonotype was observed a handful of times. The chain carries TRBV12-3 or TRBV12-4 and TRBJ2-7; unclear D gene. CDR3 length: 11 amino acids. Trimming removed 5 bases from V and 9 bases from J, with 11 bases in between. DNA for the CDR3: TGTGCCAGCAGTCCTGGTCGGAGGCAGTACTTC. This translates into CASSPGRRQYF.

This clonotype came up many times. V and J are TRBV30 and TRBJ1-6; 10 bases agree with TRBD1. The CDR3 loop spans 14 amino acids. Germline-derived CDR1 and CDR2 are GTSNPN and SVGIG (reference sequence). Unmatched junction bases numbered 3, after V lost 2 bases and J lost 8 bases. In DNA form, the CDR3 reads TGTGCCTGGAGTTCCGGGACAGGGGATTCACCCCTCCACTTT. Translated: CAWSSGTGDSPLHF.